This T cell receptor beta chain was sequenced during a study of blood T cell repertoires in COVID-19 (dated by TCRdb to the early 2020s). With respect to the entire study: The collaborator samples originated in the United States, Italy and Spain and spanned the acute and convalescent phases of COVID-19. The prospective study material was composed of cDNA or gDNA derived from T cells, B-cell-depleted T cells, or PBMCs. Subjects who had been exposed to COVID-19, were actively infected with it, or had recovered from it provided the deeply sampled blood TCRbeta repertoires that made up the dataset. A freely available public database, intended as a resource for researchers studying the immune response to SARS-CoV-2, is where the repertoires were released. The samples were drawn from the first 160 participants of the ongoing ImmuneRACE study and from 1,254 subjects provided by 6 global collaborators. A de-identified subject ID, COVID-19 status, age in years and sex were almost always included in the sample metadata. Where HLA class I and class II types were available, the types were taken from metadata supplied by the sample provider, not from assay-based typing. Study-wide findings and limitations: The amount of clinical and demographic metadata varied by source and participant and was provided uncurated.

With regard to this clone: This receptor's antigen is unknown. Base qualities are missing; no much larger clone stands one base away.

TCRbeta CDR3 regions were amplified from genomic DNA by means of the immunoSEQ Assay, a bias-controlled multiplex PCR. The authors' analysis ran thus. Nucleated cell counts per sample were estimated from amplification of reference gene primers within the assay. To quantify the absolute abundance of each unique TCRbeta CDR3 rearrangement, sequence reads were collapsed and filtered. For each sample, productive Simpson clonality was calculated as the square root of Simpson's diversity index over productive rearrangements. TCRdb mirrors the immuneACCESS table, restricted to in-frame sequences. Some clones are absent from its copies; in checked studies, under half trace to an unresolved V gene, and the reason for the others is unknown. That table gives V, J and clone size, and the DNA gave D and trimming. In all, the sample holds roughly 32,000 clones, and approximately 85% of those were seen once. Under 9.5% of the sample lies in the top ten.

Sequences SGHAT (CDR1) and FQNNGV (CDR2) are obtained from the germline V gene. Measured from the cysteine to the phenylalanine, the CDR3 is 14 residues long. Only the CDR3 region is kept as DNA, spanning 42 bases read in frame from base 1. V is trimmed back by 5 bases and J by 5 bases, and the junction contains 6 bases that no gene match accounts for. The collaborating institutions used their own protocols to collect whole blood in K2EDTA tubes. For TCRbeta analysis, collaborator samples were shipped as frozen whole blood, as isolated PBMCs, or as DNA extracted from either sample type. The source is a man at least 80 years old with active COVID-19. The rearrangement combines TRBV11-2 with TRBJ2-1; TRBD2 lines up with 7 middle nucleotides. Sample: peripheral blood. The DNA sequence is TGTGCCAGCAGCAGGCTCGGGGGGAACAATGAGCAGTTCTTC. This is translated as CASSRLGGNNEQFF. This CDR3, with the reference TRBV11-2 and TRBJ2-1 proteins standing in past its ends, gives the full variable domain EAGVAQSPRYKIIEKRQSVAFWCNPISGHATLYWYQQILGQGPKLLIQFQNNGVVDDSQLPKDRFSAERLKGVDSTLKIQPAKLEDSAVYLCASSRLGGNNEQFFGPGTRLTVL.